These T cell receptor beta chains were read from a single sample in a study of cytomegalovirus exposure and HLA in healthy donors. Profiled with immunoSEQ multiplex PCR; TCRdb holds only in-frame clones, not every one. Of over 110,000 clones in the sample, roughly 74% were seen once. The sample taken for sequencing was PBMCs. These receptors all come from a woman aged 40-49 years in good health and CMV-seropositive. Both conserved end residues are part of each CDR3. Fields, in order: D gene, V gene, clone size, J gene, CDR3 DNA, CDR3 protein. D genes are given only for firm matches. The size of a clone is reported for some rows only, either as once, few or many, or as a class for expanded clones.

-,TRBV18,once,TRBJ1-5,TGTGCCAGCTCACCTGAGGGTAATCAGCCCCAGCATTTT,CASSPEGNQPQHF
-,TRBV28,-,TRBJ1-4,TGTGCCAGCATGGGGGCAGGCCCTGGGGAAAAACTGTTTTTT,CASMGAGPGEKLFF
-,TRBV7-9,-,TRBJ1-1,TGTTCCAGCAGCTTTATATCAGGGAGGGTTGAAGCTTTCTTT,CSSSFISGRVEAFF
TRBD1,TRBV6-1,-,TRBJ1-3,TGTGCCACTGGACAGGGGAATCTTCACACCATATATTTT,CATGQGNLHTIYF
-,TRBV5-4,-,TRBJ1-1,TGTGCCAGCAGCCCCCCGGGGTGGTATGGGGACACTGAAGCTTTCTTT,CASSPPGWYGDTEAFF
-,TRBV2,-,TRBJ2-2,TGTGCCAGTAAGGGGATGGGAGGAACCGGGGAGCTGTTTTTT,CASKGMGGTGELFF
TRBD1,TRBV7-9,few,TRBJ1-2,TGTGCCAGCAGCCCAGGGGGCCCTACTTATGGCTACACCTTC,CASSPGGPTYGYTF
-,TRBV28,-,TRBJ1-5,TGTGCCAGCAGTTCTCCCCAGCCCCAGCATTTT,CASSSPQPQHF
TRBD2,TRBV5-5,few,TRBJ2-4,TGTGCCAGCAGCCAACCTCTAGCGGGAGCGGGCAAAAACATTCAGTACTTC,CASSQPLAGAGKNIQYF
TRBD1,TRBV6-5,-,TRBJ2-5,TGTGCCAGCAGTTACTCAGGGGGCGGAGAGACCCAGTACTTC,CASSYSGGGETQYF
TRBD1,TRBV28,-,TRBJ1-1,TGTGCCAGCAGTTTGGACAGGGATGGCACTGAAGCTTTCTTT,CASSLDRDGTEAFF
-,TRBV2,-,TRBJ2-1,TGTGCCATACAGGACTATTTCAATGAGCAGTTCTTC,CAIQDYFNEQFF
-,TRBV6-5,-,TRBJ1-1,TGTGCCAGCAGTAGGACAACAAGCCTCTCGGCTGAAGCTTTCTTT,CASSRTTSLSAEAFF
-,TRBV19,once,TRBJ1-5,TGTGCCAGTAGTTTCCGGGACTCGATATATAGCAATCAGCCCCAGCATTTT,CASSFRDSIYSNQPQHF
-,TRBV2,-,TRBJ2-7,TGTGCCAGCAGTGGAGGCCCCTACGAGCAGTACTTC,CASSGGPYEQYF
-,TRBV7-9,-,TRBJ1-2,TGTGCCAGCAGCTTCGGGGGAGGCTATGGCTACACCTTC,CASSFGGGYGYTF
TRBD1,TRBV7-2,-,TRBJ2-7,TGTGCCAGCAGCATAAACGGACAGGGGGGGAACGAGCAGTACTTC,CASSINGQGGNEQYF
-,TRBV6-1,few,TRBJ2-6,TGTGCCAGCAACCCGACAGTCTCTGGGGCCAACGTCCTGACTTTC,CASNPTVSGANVLTF
TRBD1,TRBV10-3,-,TRBJ2-2,TGTGCCATCAGTGTAGGGACAGGGGCGAACACCGGGGAGCTGTTTTTT,CAISVGTGANTGELFF
-,TRBV6-5,few,TRBJ1-1,TGTGCCAGCAGTACGGAGGTCCAAGCTTTCTTT,CASSTEVQAFF
-,TRBV6-5,-,TRBJ2-7,TGTGCCAGCACCCCAGGGGACCGGGGCGTCGAGCAGTACTTC,CASTPGDRGVEQYF
TRBD2,TRBV15,-,TRBJ2-7,TGTGCCACCAGCAGAGATCGGGAGGGGCACGAGCAGTACTTC,CATSRDREGHEQYF
-,TRBV6-5,-,TRBJ1-4,TGTGCCAGCAGTGCCTCTCAGGGGTCGGCTGAAAAACTGTTTTTT,CASSASQGSAEKLFF
TRBD2,TRBV27,-,TRBJ2-1,TGTGCCAGCAGTTTTTATTCCAGCGGGGACAATGAGCAGTTCTTC,CASSFYSSGDNEQFF
-,TRBV2,-,TRBJ2-1,TGTGCCAGCAGTGAAATTGGAGAAAATGAGCAGTTCTTC,CASSEIGENEQFF
-,TRBV15,-,TRBJ1-4,TGTGCCACCAGCAGAGGGGGCCGATTCAATGAAAAACTGTTTTTT,CATSRGGRFNEKLFF
-,TRBV27,once,TRBJ1-5,TGTGCCAGCAGTTTAAGGGGCAGGTCGGATCAGCCCCAGCATTTT,CASSLRGRSDQPQHF
-,TRBV28,-,TRBJ1-3,TGCTTTTCCCTGAGGGCTGGAAACACCATATATTTT,CFSLRAGNTIYF
-,TRBV11-2,-,TRBJ1-2,TGTGCCAGCAGCTTAGGCACTCTCTATGGCTACACCTTC,CASSLGTLYGYTF
-,TRBV27,-,TRBJ2-7,TGTGCCAGCAGTTTCCGCCACAGGGATACCGAGCAGTACTTC,CASSFRHRDTEQYF
-,TRBV10-3,few,TRBJ2-2,TGTGCCATCAGTGAGTCCCGAGGCGTTGGCACCGGGGAGCTGTTTTTT,CAISESRGVGTGELFF